In this sample, the clone carrying this T cell receptor beta chain turned up once. Its antigen is as yet unknown. These data belong to a study of cytomegalovirus exposure and HLA in healthy donors. Whole-study results and caveats: Upon later analysis, HLA-associated TCR beta chains proved more clonally expanded than other, equally common chains.

V dropped 1 base and J dropped 5 bases, with 14 bases sitting between them. This CDR3 is 15 amino acids long. Germline CDR1 SGHVS, CDR2 FQNEAQ. Each donor's status was that of a healthy bone marrow donor. Amplification used 60 Vbeta primers and 13 Jbeta primers. This table comes from immunoSEQ multiplex PCR, and its TCRdb copy is limited to in-frame clones, with some not included. This table holds 150,000 to 200,000 clones, more than 65% found once. V and J are TRBV7-8 and TRBJ2-5, with D possibly TRBD1 on 5 matching bases. The sample consisted of PBMCs. The sequence derives from a woman in her thirties or forties in good health and CMV-seropositive. As DNA, the CDR3 is TGTGCCAGCAGCTTAGTTGGGGCCTCTCGGGAGACCCAGTACTTC. This codes for CASSLVGASRETQYF. The full variable domain, completed using reference TRBV7-8 and TRBJ2-5, is GAGVSQSPRYKVAKRGQDVALRCDPISGHVSLFWYQQALGQGPEFLTYFQNEAQLDKSGLPSDRFFAERPEGSVSTLKIQRTQQEDSAVYLCASSLVGASRETQYFGPGTRLLVL.